These 20 T cell receptor beta chains share one sample of origin, sequenced in a study of post-analysis software for immune sequencing data. Sequencing libraries made from TCR beta cDNA carried unique molecular identifiers. Each CDR3 protein is one row after TCRdb ran MiXCR on the PCR reads. The data contain about 800,000 distinct CDR3 sequences, roughly 30% of them seen just once; the ten biggest clones take up more than 0.55%. Study-level results: TRBV5-6, TRBV5-1 and TRBV20-1 were among a handful of TRBV segments more frequent in patients than controls.

No cognate antigen is known for these TCRs. The sequenced material came from blood. These receptors originate from a girl between 10 and 17 years old with multiple sclerosis.

This chain connects TRBV29-1 to TRBJ2-3; 11 nucleotides line up with TRBD2. CDR3 length: 16 residues. Germline CDR1 and CDR2: SQVTM and ANQGSEA. Unmatched junction bases numbered 14, after V lost 8 bases and J lost 4 bases. For the CDR3, the DNA is TGCAGCATAGGACAGTCTAGCGGGAGGTTCGCAGATACGCAGTATTTT. This encodes CSIGQSSGRFADTQYF.

This clonotype came up a few times. CDR3 sequence (DNA): TGTGCCAGCAGTCCAACAGACAGGAAGCAGTACTTC. Protein: CASSPTDRKQYF. V is TRBV28 and J is TRBJ2-5, with D possibly being TRBD1 (6 bases). Germline lookup yields CDR1 MDHEN and CDR2 SYDVKM. The germline V and J ends were trimmed by 5 bases and 11 bases, with 15 bases remaining between them. The CDR3 is 12 amino acids.

This clonotype has only a few counts. The V call is TRBV7-2, the J call TRBJ1-5; D not resolved. Deletions cut 0 bases from V and 7 bases from J, with 16 bases between. This CDR3 contains 16 residues. Germline loops: CDR1 SGHTA, CDR2 FQGNSA. The CDR3 spells CASSLALGRVGQPQHF. CDR3 nucleotide sequence: TGTGCCAGCAGCTTAGCCCTAGGGAGGGTTGGGCAGCCCCAGCATTTT.

As regards this clonotype: One end of the junction is discordant with germline, which a read error may explain. The gene calls are TRBV9 and TRBJ2-1, with TRBD2 matching 12 bases. There are 15 residues in the CDR3. Germline CDR1 and CDR2: SGDLS and YYNGEE. CDR3 protein: CVSSLRTSGNNEQFF. In DNA form, the CDR3 reads TGTGTCAGCAGCTTACGGACTAGCGGGAACAATGAGCAGTTCTTC.

This clonotype showed up just once. This chain links TRBV20-1 with TRBJ2-5; 8 nucleotides agree with TRBD2. Unmatched junction bases numbered 14, after V lost 3 bases and J lost 8 bases. This CDR3 contains 15 residues. Germline V gives CDR1 DFQATT, CDR2 SNEGSKA (reference sequence). CDR3 in DNA: TGCAGTGCTAGTCTCCTCCGGGGGGGCGGGGATACCCAGTACTTC. This sequence encodes CSASLLRGGGDTQYF.

This clonotype appeared a few times. The chain has TRBV25-1 and TRBJ2-1, with D possibly being TRBD1 (5 bases). CDR1 and CDR2 from the germline V gene are MGHDK and SYGVNS. CDR3 length: 13 residues. Trimming shortened V by 6 bases and J by 5 bases, and 11 bases separated the two germline ends. The CDR3 DNA reads as TGTGCCAGCAGACCGACAGAGAACAATGAGCAGTTCTTC. Protein product: CASRPTENNEQFF. The whole variable domain, remainder taken from reference TRBV25-1 and TRBJ2-1, is EADIYQTPRYLVIGTGKKITLECSQTMGHDKMYWYQQDPGMELHLIHYSYGVNSTEKGDLSSESTVSRIRTEHFPLTLESARPSHTSQYLCASRPTENNEQFFGPGTRLTVL.

This clonotype has only one observation. The gene calls are TRBV6-5 and TRBJ1-2; D not resolved. The CDR3 consists of 13 residues. Trimming removed 2 bases at V and 1 base at J, with 5 bases between. Germline lookup yields CDR1 MNHEY and CDR2 SVGAGI. For the CDR3, the DNA is TGTGCCAGCAGTTACGGCATTAACTATGGCTACACCTTC. Residues: CASSYGINYGYTF.

This clonotype was picked up a small number of times. The chain uses TRBV10-3 and TRBJ1-5; D not certain. Deletions cut 10 bases from V and 4 bases from J, with 11 bases between. This CDR3 has 12 amino acids. CDR1 and CDR2 from the germline V gene are ENHRY and SYGVKD. CDR3 DNA: TGTGCCACCTCGGGAGGGAATCAGCCCCAGCATTTT. It encodes CATSGGNQPQHF.

The V gene is TRBV6-1, the J gene TRBJ2-7, with 7 nucleotides matching TRBD2. CDR1 MNHNS and CDR2 SASEGT come from the germline V gene. CDR3 size: 14 residues. Unmatched junction bases numbered 9, after V lost 6 bases and J lost 4 bases. CDR3 region: CASRLGGGVYEQYF. In DNA form, the CDR3 reads TGTGCCAGCAGGTTGGGCGGGGGTGTGTACGAGCAGTACTTC.

The table lists this clonotype with a few counts. CDR3 sequence: CSARDRLAGGAYEQYF. The CDR3 DNA is TGCAGTGCTAGAGATCGCCTAGCGGGGGGGGCCTACGAGCAGTACTTC. The V call is TRBV20-1, the J call TRBJ2-7; 12 nucleotides match TRBD2. The CDR3 length is 16 residues. V trimming: 0 bases; J trimming: 2 bases; junction bases outside the gene matches: 5. Germline lookup yields CDR1 DFQATT and CDR2 SNEGSKA (reference sequence).

As to this clonotype: It may be a read error: a sequence one base away is much more abundant. This chain joins TRBV9 and TRBJ2-7, with a tentative D call TRBD1 (6 bases). The length of the CDR3 is 14 residues. Germline V gene lookup returns CDR1 SGDLS and CDR2 YYNGEE. Between the trimmed V and J ends, which lost 0 bases and 1 base, there was a span of 8 bases. The CDR3 sequence: CASSVATGSYEQYF. CDR3 nucleotides: TGTGCCAGCAGCGTAGCCACAGGGTCCTACGAGCAGTACTTC.

In its sample, this clonotype was seen once. The chain has TRBV5-1 and TRBJ1-1; TRBD1 is a possible D gene (5 bases). V was cut by 3 bases and J by 0 bases, with 9 bases left in between. The CDR3 loop spans 14 amino acids. CDR1 SGHRS and CDR2 YFSETQ come from the germline V gene. For the CDR3, the DNA is TGCGCCAGCAGCTCCCGGGGACTGAACACTGAAGCTTTCTTT. It specifies CASSSRGLNTEAFF.

A single count supports this clonotype. This sequence may be a read error, since a much larger clone differs from it by one base. The genes are TRBV29-1 and TRBJ2-3; D might be TRBD2 (5 bases). From germline, CDR1 is SQVTM and CDR2 ANQGSEA. V was clipped by 0 bases and J by 8 bases, with 6 bases between them. The CDR3 has 11 amino acids. The CDR3 is CSVEDRGTQYF. The CDR3 bases are TGCAGCGTTGAAGATCGGGGTACGCAGTATTTT.

The chain uses TRBV9 and TRBJ2-2; maybe TRBD1 (6 bases). Trimming cost V 4 bases and J 7 bases, with 23 bases left between them. The CDR3 covers 17 residues. Germline CDR1 is SGDLS and CDR2 is YYNGEE. This CDR3 reads CASSPRTDHRLGGELFF. The CDR3 DNA is TGTGCCAGCAGCCCACGGACAGACCACCGGTTAGGCGGGGAGCTGTTTTTT. The complete variable domain, with remaining parts taken from reference TRBV9 and TRBJ2-2, reads DSGVTQTPKHLITATGQRVTLRCSPRSGDLSVYWYQQSLDQGLQFLIQYYNGEERAKGNILERFSAQQFPDLHSELNLSSLELGDSALYFCASSPRTDHRLGGELFFGEGSRLTVL.

The genes are TRBV6-2 or TRBV6-3 and TRBJ2-1; D unclear. This CDR3 has 12 amino acids. Germline CDR1 MNHEY, CDR2 SVGEGT. The chain's CDR3 is CAVLGRFNEQFF. In nucleotides, the CDR3 is TGTGCTGTTCTAGGCAGATTCAATGAGCAGTTCTTC.

For this clonotype: The junction and the germline gene differ at one end; a read error may be behind it. V is TRBV20-1 and J is TRBJ2-1; D is perhaps TRBD2 (6 bases). CDR1 is DFQATT and CDR2 is SNEGSKA in the germline V gene (reference sequence). The CDR3 is 20 residues long. The CDR3 is CSARDIGGIARTAPYNGQFF. The CDR3 DNA is TGCAGTGCTAGAGATATAGGCGGGATAGCCAGGACTGCACCCTACAATGGGCAGTTCTTC.

The chain is built from TRBV20-1 and TRBJ2-1; 7 nucleotides match TRBD2. Trimming cost V 1 base and J 9 bases; bases outside gene matches: 15. CDR3 length: 16 residues. The V gene's germline CDR1 is DFQATT and CDR2 SNEGSKA (reference sequence). CDR3 DNA: TGCAGTGCTAGAGTCGTGAGACTAGCCGGGGAGGGTGAGCAGTTCTTC. Protein: CSARVVRLAGEGEQFF.

This sequence joins TRBV15 and TRBJ1-4; D uncertain. V was clipped by 0 bases and J by 3 bases, with 5 bases between them. CDR3 length equals 14 residues. In germline, CDR1 is LNHNV, CDR2 YYDKDF (reference sequence). CDR3 amino acids: CATSREGSNEKLFF. The DNA of the CDR3 is TGTGCCACCAGCAGAGAAGGATCTAATGAAAAACTGTTTTTT.

The J gene is TRBJ1-6, the V gene TRBV7-9; D gene ambiguous. From germline, CDR1 is SEHNR and CDR2 FQNEAQ (reference sequence). Trimming took 3 bases from V and 4 from J, leaving 13 bases between them. This CDR3 is 16 amino acids long. CDR3 in amino acids: CASSFRRQWYNSPLHF. The CDR3 DNA reads as TGTGCCAGCAGCTTCCGGCGGCAGTGGTATAATTCACCCCTCCACTTT.

The chain has TRBV20-1 and TRBJ1-1; D is uncertain. With 6 bases removed from V and 1 base from J, the gap between germline ends came to 9 bases. Germline V CDR1 and CDR2: DFQATT, SNEGSKA (reference sequence). The CDR3 loop spans 12 amino acids. The CDR3 region is CSAETTNTEAFF. In DNA form, the CDR3 reads TGCAGTGCCGAAACAACGAACACTGAAGCTTTCTTT.